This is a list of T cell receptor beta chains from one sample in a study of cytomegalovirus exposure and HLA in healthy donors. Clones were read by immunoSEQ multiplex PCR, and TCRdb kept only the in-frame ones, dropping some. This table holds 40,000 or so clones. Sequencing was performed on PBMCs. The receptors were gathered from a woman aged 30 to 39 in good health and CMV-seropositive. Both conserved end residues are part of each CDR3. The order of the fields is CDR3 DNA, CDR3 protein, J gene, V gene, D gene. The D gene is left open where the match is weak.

CDR3 DNA: TGTGCCAGCAGTGAATCCCGGGTAGCGGACACCATATATTTT; CDR3 protein: CASSESRVADTIYF; J gene: TRBJ1-3; V gene: TRBV2; D gene: .
CDR3 DNA: TGTGCCAGCAGCTTCTCCAAACTCACAGATACGCAGTATTTT; CDR3 protein: CASSFSKLTDTQYF; J gene: TRBJ2-3; V gene: TRBV5-5; D gene: .
CDR3 DNA: TGTGCCAGTAGTTCCGGACTGACGAACACTGAAGCTTTCTTT; CDR3 protein: CASSSGLTNTEAFF; J gene: TRBJ1-1; V gene: TRBV19; D gene: .
CDR3 DNA: TGTGCCAGCAGCTTAGGCAGGGATAATTCACCCCTCCACTTT; CDR3 protein: CASSLGRDNSPLHF; J gene: TRBJ1-6; V gene: TRBV11-3; D gene: .
CDR3 DNA: TGTGCCAGCAGCTTGTATCGTGCAGATACGCAGTATTTT; CDR3 protein: CASSLYRADTQYF; J gene: TRBJ2-3; V gene: TRBV5-6; D gene: .
CDR3 DNA: TGCGCCAGCAGCCGGGACAGTAACACTTCACCCCTCCACTTT; CDR3 protein: CASSRDSNTSPLHF; J gene: TRBJ1-6; V gene: TRBV5-1; D gene: TRBD1
CDR3 DNA: TGCGCCAGCAGCCTAACAGGGACCTACGAGCAGTACTTC; CDR3 protein: CASSLTGTYEQYF; J gene: TRBJ2-7; V gene: TRBV4-1; D gene: .
CDR3 DNA: TGTGCCACCAAGCAAGGAGGCGCGACATCCACCGGGGAGCTGTTTTTT; CDR3 protein: CATKQGGATSTGELFF; J gene: TRBJ2-2; V gene: TRBV27; D gene: .
CDR3 DNA: TGTGCCATCAGCGAAAGGACAGGGGCCCCGTATTTT; CDR3 protein: CAISERTGAPYF; J gene: TRBJ2-3; V gene: TRBV10-3; D gene: TRBD1
CDR3 DNA: TGTGCCAGCCATCTGACGGGCAATGAGCAGTTCTTC; CDR3 protein: CASHLTGNEQFF; J gene: TRBJ2-1; V gene: TRBV7-9; D gene: .
CDR3 DNA: TGCGCCAGCAGCACACCGACAGGGCTCGAGCAGTACTTC; CDR3 protein: CASSTPTGLEQYF; J gene: TRBJ2-7; V gene: TRBV5-1; D gene: TRBD1
CDR3 DNA: TGTGCCAGCAGCTCGGGACAGGGAGGCCTCGCCGAGCAGTACTTC; CDR3 protein: CASSSGQGGLAEQYF; J gene: TRBJ2-7; V gene: TRBV7-6; D gene: TRBD1
CDR3 DNA: TGTGCCAGCTCACCTATGGCAGGGGCATTTTTCAACTACGAGCAGTACTTC; CDR3 protein: CASSPMAGAFFNYEQYF; J gene: TRBJ2-7; V gene: TRBV18; D gene: .
CDR3 DNA: TGTGCCAGCAGCTCGGGTCCTAATGAAAAACTGTTTTTT; CDR3 protein: CASSSGPNEKLFF; J gene: TRBJ1-4; V gene: TRBV11-3; D gene: .
CDR3 DNA: TGTGCCAGCAGCTCCGCAGCAAGAGGGGGCCCTGAAGCTTTCTTT; CDR3 protein: CASSSAARGGPEAFF; J gene: TRBJ1-1; V gene: TRBV5-6; D gene: TRBD1
CDR3 DNA: TGTGCCCTTGGACTAGACGCCTACGAGCAGTACTTC; CDR3 protein: CALGLDAYEQYF; J gene: TRBJ2-7; V gene: TRBV7-9; D gene: TRBD2
CDR3 DNA: TGCGCCAGCAGCCAAGGGACAGGGGGGGACTATGGCTACACCTTC; CDR3 protein: CASSQGTGGDYGYTF; J gene: TRBJ1-2; V gene: TRBV5-1; D gene: TRBD1
CDR3 DNA: TGTGCCAGCAGGGGGGGAGCGGGGGGCACAGATACGCAGTATTTT; CDR3 protein: CASRGGAGGTDTQYF; J gene: TRBJ2-3; V gene: TRBV6-5; D gene: TRBD2
CDR3 DNA: TGCGCCAGCAGCCAGGAGCGGGGGGGAAACTACGAGCAGTACTTC; CDR3 protein: CASSQERGGNYEQYF; J gene: TRBJ2-7; V gene: TRBV4-1; D gene: TRBD2
CDR3 DNA: TGTGCCAGCTCGGACGGCGGGGGCGAGCAGTACTTC; CDR3 protein: CASSDGGGEQYF; J gene: TRBJ2-7; V gene: TRBV27; D gene: TRBD2
CDR3 DNA: TGTGCCAGCTCACCTGACAGGGGTATAATTGAGCAGTTCTTC; CDR3 protein: CASSPDRGIIEQFF; J gene: TRBJ2-1; V gene: TRBV18; D gene: TRBD1
CDR3 DNA: TGTGCCAGCAGCTTCCTTCGGGGCGAGCAGTACTTC; CDR3 protein: CASSFLRGEQYF; J gene: TRBJ2-7; V gene: TRBV5-5; D gene: .
CDR3 DNA: TGTGCCAGCAGTCCGACTGATCTGGAGCAGTACTTC; CDR3 protein: CASSPTDLEQYF; J gene: TRBJ2-7; V gene: TRBV7-2; D gene: .
CDR3 DNA: TGCGCCAGCAGCTTGGGGGGCTCATCAAACTCCTACGGGCAGTACTTC; CDR3 protein: CASSLGGSSNSYGQYF; J gene: TRBJ2-7; V gene: TRBV5-1; D gene: .
CDR3 DNA: TGCGCCAGCAGCTTGGGTACAGCGAACACCGGGGAGCTGTTTTTT; CDR3 protein: CASSLGTANTGELFF; J gene: TRBJ2-2; V gene: TRBV5-1; D gene: .
CDR3 DNA: TGTGCCAGCAGCCCCTCGGGGGGCCCCTACGAGCAGTACTTC; CDR3 protein: CASSPSGGPYEQYF; J gene: TRBJ2-7; V gene: TRBV7-2; D gene: .
CDR3 DNA: TGCAGCGTTGGTCACTTAGGGAGGAGTGATACGCAGTATTTT; CDR3 protein: CSVGHLGRSDTQYF; J gene: TRBJ2-3; V gene: TRBV29-1; D gene: .
CDR3 DNA: TGTGCCAGCAGCTTGGGAGGGGGCCGTGGGGCCAACGTCCTGACTTTC; CDR3 protein: CASSLGGGRGANVLTF; J gene: TRBJ2-6; V gene: TRBV5-4; D gene: TRBD1
CDR3 DNA: TGTGCCAGCAGTTACTCCCCGGGGTCGACTTACAATGAGCAGTTCTTC; CDR3 protein: CASSYSPGSTYNEQFF; J gene: TRBJ2-1; V gene: TRBV6-5; D gene: .
CDR3 DNA: TGCAGCGTTGAAGGCGGGGGGTCCATATCCGGGGAGCTGTTTTTT; CDR3 protein: CSVEGGGSISGELFF; J gene: TRBJ2-2; V gene: TRBV29-1; D gene: TRBD2
CDR3 DNA: TGTGCCAGCAGCTTAGGGGGTTGGGGCCTAAAGTATGAAGCTTTCTTT; CDR3 protein: CASSLGGWGLKYEAFF; J gene: TRBJ1-1; V gene: TRBV7-9; D gene: .
CDR3 DNA: TGTGCCAGCAGTTTGGGGGGGACTAGCACAGATACGCAGTATTTT; CDR3 protein: CASSLGGTSTDTQYF; J gene: TRBJ2-3; V gene: TRBV28; D gene: TRBD2
CDR3 DNA: TGTGCCAGTAGTATATCGGCTACTAGCGGGAGCACAGATACGCAGTATTTT; CDR3 protein: CASSISATSGSTDTQYF; J gene: TRBJ2-3; V gene: TRBV19; D gene: TRBD2
CDR3 DNA: TGTGCCAGCAGCTCGCCCTCCGGGACACTACCCTACGAGCAGTACTTC; CDR3 protein: CASSSPSGTLPYEQYF; J gene: TRBJ2-7; V gene: TRBV7-2; D gene: .
CDR3 DNA: TGTGCCAGCAGCCGTACTAGTGTTGGACAGGGCGATGCGACAGATACGCAGTATTTT; CDR3 protein: CASSRTSVGQGDATDTQYF; J gene: TRBJ2-3; V gene: TRBV13; D gene: TRBD1
CDR3 DNA: TGTGCCAGCAGCTTAGCGTCTAGGGGGGGCATTCAGTACTTC; CDR3 protein: CASSLASRGGIQYF; J gene: TRBJ2-4; V gene: TRBV11-2; D gene: .
CDR3 DNA: TGTGCCAGCAGTTTCGCGGGGGGAAACACTGAAGCTTTCTTT; CDR3 protein: CASSFAGGNTEAFF; J gene: TRBJ1-1; V gene: TRBV27; D gene: .
CDR3 DNA: TGTGCCAGCAGCAGGGGATTGTGGCAGCCCCAGCATTTT; CDR3 protein: CASSRGLWQPQHF; J gene: TRBJ1-5; V gene: TRBV6-4; D gene: .
CDR3 DNA: TGTGCCAGCTCACTGGACATGGATCCTTACGAGCAGTACTTC; CDR3 protein: CASSLDMDPYEQYF; J gene: TRBJ2-7; V gene: TRBV18; D gene: .